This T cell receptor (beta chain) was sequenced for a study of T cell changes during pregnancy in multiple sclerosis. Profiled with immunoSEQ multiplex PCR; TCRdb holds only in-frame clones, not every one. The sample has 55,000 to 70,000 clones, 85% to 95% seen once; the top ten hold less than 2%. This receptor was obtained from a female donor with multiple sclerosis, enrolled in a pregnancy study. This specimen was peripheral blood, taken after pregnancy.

DNA of the CDR3: TGTGCCAGCAGCTTAACAGGGGTTCCCTACGAGCAGTACTTC. It specifies CASSLTGVPYEQYF. The gene calls are TRBV5-5 and TRBJ2-7; 7 bases align to TRBD1. The germline V gene has CDR1 SGHKS and CDR2 YYEKEE (reference sequence). The CDR3 spans 14 residues. After removal of 2 bases from V and 2 bases from J, the junction contained 4 bases not matched to a gene.